Below, 10 T cell receptor beta chains from the same sample are listed, as sequenced in a study of control samples from healthy donors and cancer patients. The data were produced by immunoSEQ multiplex PCR, yet TCRdb's version contains in-frame clones alone and is incomplete. The repertoire includes 120,000 or so clones, 92% of them detected once, and 0.5% to 0.7% sits in the top ten. Sequenced sample: PBMCs. All receptors come from an older man with head and neck cancer.

This clone has just one count. The chain links TRBV12-3 or TRBV12-4 to TRBJ2-7; D remains unclear. Trimming cost V 6 bases and J 3 bases, with 12 bases left between them. The CDR3 spans 13 residues. The CDR3 nucleotides read TGTGCCAGCAGCATCAAGGTAATCTACGAGCAGTACTTC. Translated, it gives CASSIKVIYEQYF.

V usage is TRBV5-5 and J usage is TRBJ2-5, with a weak D call TRBD1 (7 bases). The ends were cut back, 2 bases at V and 5 bases at J, with 19 bases in the middle. The CDR3 spans 16 residues. Germline V CDR1 and CDR2: SGHKS, YYEKEE (reference sequence). CDR3 in amino acids: CASSFLWGAGGETQYF. CDR3 bases: TGTGCCAGCAGCTTTTTGTGGGGGGCAGGGGGTGAGACCCAGTACTTC.

V and J are TRBV19 and TRBJ2-2; 11 positions match TRBD1. The CDR3 totals 15 residues. The germline V gene encodes CDR1 LNHDA and CDR2 SQIVND (reference sequence). Trimming cost V 7 bases and J 4 bases; bases outside gene matches: 5. CDR3 loop: CASTFGTGGTGELFF. The CDR3 nucleotides read TGTGCCAGTACCTTCGGGACAGGGGGCACCGGGGAGCTGTTTTTT.

The rearrangement links TRBV3-1 (or the pseudogene TRBV3-2) to TRBJ1-4; D perhaps matches TRBD1 (6 bases). The germline V and J ends were trimmed by 3 bases and 7 bases, with 12 bases remaining between them. Germline assignment: CDR1 LGHDT and CDR2 YNNKEL (reference sequence). The CDR3 runs to 14 residues. The CDR3, as DNA: TGTGCCAGCAGCCAGAGGGGGGCAGTTGAAAAACTGTTTTTT. As protein: CASSQRGAVEKLFF.

In DNA form, the CDR3 reads TGCGCCAGCAGCCAAGAAGGGGTCGGGGGCCAACAAGAGACCCAGTACTTC. Encoded protein: CASSQEGVGGQQETQYF. This rearrangement joins TRBV4-1 to TRBJ2-5; either TRBD1 or TRBD2 may fit D (6 bases each). Trimming removed 0 bases from V and 2 bases from J, with 16 bases in between. The CDR3 has 17 amino acids. Per germline, CDR1 MGHRA and CDR2 YSYEKL.

This chain joins TRBV9 and TRBJ2-3; D remains unclear. Germline V gene lookup returns CDR1 SGDLS and CDR2 YYNGEE. CDR3 size: 15 residues. V lost 0 bases to trimming and J lost 0 bases, with 8 bases between them. CDR3 sequence reads: CASSVDQDSTDTQYF. For the CDR3, the DNA is TGTGCCAGCAGCGTAGATCAAGATAGCACAGATACGCAGTATTTT.

The chain combines TRBV19 with TRBJ1-1, with a possible D match to TRBD1 (5 bases). Per germline, CDR1 LNHDA and CDR2 SQIVND (reference sequence). The CDR3 sequence is 15 residues long. V lost 5 bases and J 4 bases, leaving 17 bases between the germline ends. CDR3 sequence reads: CASSLKGIRATEAFF. The CDR3 nucleotides read TGTGCCAGTAGTCTCAAGGGGATAAGGGCCACTGAAGCTTTCTTT.

The chain has TRBV5-4 and TRBJ1-2; tentative D call: TRBD1 (6 bases). The CDR3 loop spans 15 amino acids. CDR1 and CDR2 from the germline V gene are SGHNT and YYREEE (reference sequence). Deletions cut 4 bases from V and 8 bases from J, with 21 bases between. The CDR3 is CASSLIRTASLGYTF. CDR3 nucleotide sequence: TGTGCCAGCAGCCTTATTAGGACAGCCTCCTTAGGCTACACCTTC.

DNA of the CDR3: TGTGCCAGCAGCTTAGATTTTCAGGGTATGAACCAAGAGACCCAGTACTTC. Protein: CASSLDFQGMNQETQYF. This chain connects TRBV11-2 to TRBJ2-5; D is possibly TRBD1 (5 bases). The CDR3 is 17 amino acids. The ends were cut back, 0 bases at V and 0 bases at J, with 14 bases in the middle. Germline CDR1 is SGHAT and CDR2 is FQNNGV.

This clone was observed a handful of times. V usage is TRBV18 and J usage is TRBJ2-5; D unresolved. The CDR3 loop spans 11 amino acids. Trimming took 6 bases from V and 5 from J, leaving 7 bases between them. Germline CDR1 KGHSH, CDR2 LQKENI. CDR3 residues: CASSTRETQYF. The CDR3 region has the DNA TGTGCCAGCTCCACCCGGGAGACCCAGTACTTC.